Presented here are 25 T cell receptor beta chains from one specimen sequenced in a study of T cell repertoires in cytomegalovirus infection. TCRdb processed the reads anew with MiXCR; each CDR3 protein has one entry. The sample records about 900,000 distinct CDR3 sequences, around 32% being singletons. No antigen has been assigned to these receptors. Sequencing was performed on cultured CD8+ T cells from PBMCs, taken from culture after CMV antigen stimulation. These receptors were collected from a human donor in good health (CMV status not recorded). Some clones in this sample may be carry-over from other donors' samples.

Notes on this clonotype: One junction end disagrees with the germline gene, perhaps due to a read error. The chain carries TRBV6-6 and TRBJ1-5; D is ambiguous. Germline lookup yields CDR1 MNHNY and CDR2 SVGAGI (reference sequence). This CDR3 has 13 amino acids. Here the CDR3 DNA reads TGTGCCAGCAGTGACTCGCGGTGGCAGCCCCAGCATTTT. Translated: CASSDSRWQPQHF.

Points on this clonotype: The junction departs from the called germline gene at one end, perhaps through a read error. The gene calls are TRBV27 and TRBJ1-1, with a weak D call TRBD1 (5 bases). The CDR3 sequence is 13 residues long. The germline CDR1 and CDR2 sequences are MNHEY and SMNVEV (reference sequence). The CDR3 reads CTSSLLPGLEAFF. Written as DNA, the CDR3 is TGTACCAGCAGTTTGTTACCAGGGCTCGAAGCTTTCTTT.

The J gene is TRBJ1-5, the V gene TRBV19; no definite D call. This CDR3 comprises 13 residues. V lost 2 bases to trimming and J lost 7 bases, with 9 bases between them. Germline CDR1 LNHDA, CDR2 SQIVND (reference sequence). CDR3 DNA: TGTGCCAGTAGTATAATCCCCCGGCAGCCCCAGCATTTT. This sequence encodes CASSIIPRQPQHF.

This clonotype has only a few counts. This chain joins TRBV4-1 and TRBJ1-1; 11 bases agree with TRBD1. Germline CDR1 is MGHRA and CDR2 is YSYEKL. J was trimmed by 3 bases and V by 5 bases; bases with no gene match: 5. The CDR3 has 15 residues. CDR3 sequence: CASSDGQGADTEAFF. For the CDR3, the DNA is TGCGCCAGCAGCGACGGACAGGGGGCGGACACTGAAGCTTTCTTT.

This clonotype was seen repeatedly, ten times or more. The gene calls are TRBV7-6 and TRBJ2-3; the match to TRBD1 covers 7 bases. V gave up 5 bases and J gave up 6 bases; unmatched junction bases: 11. Germline CDR1 reads SGHVS; CDR2 reads FNYEAQ. The CDR3 has 15 amino acids. CDR3: CASSRLHRGGDTQYF. The CDR3 bases are TGTGCCAGCAGCCGCCTGCACAGGGGCGGCGATACGCAGTATTTT.

The V call is TRBV19, the J call TRBJ2-2, with D uncertain. The CDR3 has 10 amino acids. Germline-derived CDR1 and CDR2 are LNHDA and SQIVND (reference sequence). V lost 11 bases, J lost 7 bases, and 8 bases lay in between. CDR3 nucleotide sequence: TGTGCCGTGGAGAGCGGGGAGCTGTTTTTT. It translates to CAVESGELFF.

This sequence joins TRBV2 and TRBJ2-7, with D unresolved. From germline, CDR1 is SNHLY and CDR2 FYNNEI. The CDR3 runs to 13 residues. V was trimmed by 6 bases and J by 5 bases, leaving 14 bases between them. The CDR3 here is CASRFIGPNEQYF. CDR3 DNA sequence: TGTGCCAGCAGATTTATAGGTCCGAACGAGCAGTACTTC.

This clonotype has only a few counts. The V gene is TRBV7-8, the J gene TRBJ1-1, with D tentatively TRBD1 (5 bases). Trimming pared 4 bases from V and 4 bases from J, leaving 19 bases between. CDR1 SGHVS and CDR2 FQNEAQ come from the germline V gene. The CDR3 has 16 residues. CDR3 sequence (DNA): TGTGCCAGCAGCTCGTCCCGGGACGTTTACGGCACTGAAGCTTTCTTT. It translates to CASSSSRDVYGTEAFF.

This chain connects TRBV7-2 to TRBJ2-5, with TRBD2 matching 10 bases. CDR3 length: 18 residues. From germline, CDR1 is SGHTA and CDR2 FQGNSA. Unmatched junction bases numbered 13, after V lost 4 bases and J lost 2 bases. CDR3 region: CASSYHWGERGGQETQYF. The CDR3 DNA reads as TGTGCCAGCAGCTATCACTGGGGGGAGCGGGGGGGGCAAGAGACCCAGTACTTC.

Only a few counts were recorded for this clonotype. The chain uses TRBV7-8 and TRBJ1-2; no definite D call. Trimming pared 5 bases from V and 3 bases from J, leaving 16 bases between. CDR1 is SGHVS and CDR2 is FQNEAQ in the germline V gene. CDR3 size: 15 residues. The CDR3 coding sequence is TGTGCCAGCAGCCCTACCCCCAGGAACCACTATGGCTACACCTTC. Translated, it gives CASSPTPRNHYGYTF.

V and J are TRBV29-1 and TRBJ2-1, with 8 bases that match TRBD2. Looked up from germline, CDR1 is SQVTM and CDR2 is ANQGSEA. The CDR3 is 13 residues long. The V segment lost 7 bases and the J segment 0 bases; nucleotides outside the gene matches: 2. This CDR3 is CSAGGGSYNEQFF. CDR3 sequence (DNA): TGCAGCGCCGGGGGGGGCTCCTACAATGAGCAGTTCTTC.

This chain joins TRBV23-1 and TRBJ2-5; no reliable D call. TRBV23-1 is an ORF, and what it does is uncertain. The CDR3 runs to 15 residues. V was pared by 6 bases and J by 1 base, with 15 bases between. CDR3 nucleotides: TGCGCCAGCAGCACGCTTGGCAGCCTCCAAGAGACCCAGTACTTC. This gives the protein CASSTLGSLQETQYF.

DNA of the CDR3: TGTGCCAGCAGCCTGACAGGATGGGGTCAGCCCCAGCATTTT. Amino acids: CASSLTGWGQPQHF. The chain combines TRBV27 with TRBJ1-5; tentatively, D is TRBD1 (6 bases). The CDR3 loop spans 14 amino acids. The V and J ends lost 6 bases and 6 bases respectively, with 15 bases between them. Looked up from germline, CDR1 is MNHEY and CDR2 is SMNVEV (reference sequence).

Turning to this clonotype: The germline gene is not matched at one end of the junction; a read error may be the cause. The chain has TRBV2 and TRBJ1-1; unclear D gene. This CDR3 region has 13 residues. The germline CDR1 and CDR2 sequences are SNHLY and FYNNEI. The CDR3 bases are TGTGCCAGCCCCCTTAGGTTGAAAACTGAAGCTTTCTTT. Translation: CASPLRLKTEAFF.

The chain is built from TRBV5-6 and TRBJ2-7; a weak D match, TRBD2 (5 bases). The V gene's germline CDR1 is SGHDT and CDR2 YYEEEE. This CDR3 is built from 17 residues. V lost 0 bases, J lost 3 bases, and 19 bases lay in between. CDR3 nucleotide sequence: TGTGCCAGCAGCTTGGGACTCTCCTTGGAGGTGCTCTACGAGCAGTACTTC. This translates into CASSLGLSLEVLYEQYF. Based on the CDR3 plus reference TRBV5-6 and TRBJ2-7, the full variable domain is DAGVTQSPTHLIKTRGQQVTLRCSPKSGHDTVSWYQQALGQGPQFIFQYYEEEERQRGNFPDRFSGHQFPNYSSELNVNALLLGDSALYLCASSLGLSLEVLYEQYFGPGTRLTVT.

Only a few counts were recorded for this clonotype. V is TRBV5-3 and J is TRBJ2-7; 10 bases match TRBD1. TRBV5-3 carries the ORF label, with uncertain function. V dropped 8 bases and J dropped 5; count of bases not matched to a gene: 16. The CDR3 covers 16 residues. CDR3 nucleotides: TGTGCCAGCAGCCCAAACGGACAGGGGGAGGCCCACGAGCAGTACGTC. It specifies CASSPNGQGEAHEQYV.

The chain has TRBV6-5 and TRBJ2-5; 9 nucleotides agree with TRBD2. Trimming removed 1 base from V and 4 bases from J; junction bases left unmatched: 4. Germline assignment: CDR1 MNHEY and CDR2 SVGAGI. CDR3 length equals 15 residues. The CDR3 is CASSYWRGGVETQYF. CDR3 sequence (DNA): TGTGCCAGCAGTTACTGGCGGGGGGGCGTAGAGACCCAGTACTTC.

This chain joins TRBV6-1 and TRBJ1-5; TRBD1 is a possible D gene (6 bases). The V and J ends lost 4 bases and 1 base respectively, with 20 bases between them. Germline CDR1 and CDR2: MNHNS and SASEGT. The CDR3 totals 18 residues. The CDR3 reads CASSAHRGQQLSNQPQHF. Written as DNA, the CDR3 is TGTGCCAGCAGTGCTCATCGTGGACAGCAGCTAAGCAATCAGCCCCAGCATTTT.

In its sample, this clonotype was seen once. The chain joins TRBV2 to TRBJ2-3, with D perhaps TRBD1 or TRBD2 (5 bases each). Germline-derived CDR1 and CDR2 are SNHLY and FYNNEI. CDR3 length equals 16 residues. V was cut by 7 bases and J by 2 bases, with 19 bases left in between. The CDR3 region has the DNA TGTGCCAGCATGGGGGACGGGGCCTGGGTCACAGATACGCAGTATTTT. Translated: CASMGDGAWVTDTQYF.

The rearrangement links TRBV12-5 to TRBJ2-7; D may be TRBD1 (6 bases). V lost 7 bases and J lost 3, with 16 bases in between. This CDR3 is built from 14 residues. From germline, CDR1 is LGHNT and CDR2 FRNRAP. The chain's CDR3 is CASDHPGHNYEQYF. In DNA, the CDR3 is TGTGCTAGTGACCACCCGGGACACAACTACGAGCAGTACTTC.

This clonotype was seen more than once but under ten times. The chain joins TRBV5-1 to TRBJ2-2; 9 bases align to TRBD2. J gave up 6 bases and V 4 bases, and 7 bases lay outside the gene matches. The CDR3 extends over 15 amino acids. Germline CDR1 and CDR2: SGHRS and YFSETQ. CDR3 protein: CASSKAGGQSGELFF. In DNA form, the CDR3 reads TGCGCCAGCAGCAAGGCGGGGGGGCAATCCGGGGAGCTGTTTTTT.

This chain links TRBV19 with TRBJ1-5; maybe TRBD1 (5 bases). The CDR3 runs 16 residues. Germline assignment: CDR1 LNHDA and CDR2 SQIVND (reference sequence). V lost 0 bases, J lost 0 bases, and 9 bases lay in between. CDR3 region: CASSIETAYSNQPQHF. The CDR3, as DNA: TGTGCCAGTAGTATAGAGACAGCTTATAGCAATCAGCCCCAGCATTTT.

To note about this clonotype: Its ends do not fully match the called genes, so a read error is possible. The chain combines TRBV7-6 with TRBJ2-1, with 12 bases matching TRBD2. This CDR3 is built from 14 residues. Germline V gene data show CDR1 as SGHVS and CDR2 as FNYEAQ. CDR3 amino acids: CTSSSSGGAGEQFF. The CDR3 bases are TGTACCAGCAGCTCTAGCGGGGGGGCAGGTGAGCAGTTCTTC.

Many counts were recorded for this clonotype. The chain recombines TRBV6-1 with TRBJ2-4, with TRBD1 identical over 9 bases. The CDR3 spans 16 residues. V dropped 6 bases and J dropped 0; count of bases not matched to a gene: 6. Germline loops: CDR1 MNHNS, CDR2 SASEGT. This chain's CDR3 is CASSPTGGLAKNIQYF. The CDR3 DNA follows: TGTGCCAGCAGCCCGACAGGGGGTCTAGCCAAAAACATTCAGTACTTC.

This clonotype appeared a few times. The CDR3 region has the DNA TGTGCCAGCAGTTACTTCGCCGGACAGGTCCTGAACACTGAAGCTTTCTTT. Translation: CASSYFAGQVLNTEAFF. The chain combines TRBV6-5 with TRBJ1-1; 7 nucleotides line up with TRBD1. Germline lookup yields CDR1 MNHEY and CDR2 SVGAGI. CDR3 length: 17 residues. With 1 base clipped from V and 0 bases from J, the junction kept 8 bases outside the gene matches.